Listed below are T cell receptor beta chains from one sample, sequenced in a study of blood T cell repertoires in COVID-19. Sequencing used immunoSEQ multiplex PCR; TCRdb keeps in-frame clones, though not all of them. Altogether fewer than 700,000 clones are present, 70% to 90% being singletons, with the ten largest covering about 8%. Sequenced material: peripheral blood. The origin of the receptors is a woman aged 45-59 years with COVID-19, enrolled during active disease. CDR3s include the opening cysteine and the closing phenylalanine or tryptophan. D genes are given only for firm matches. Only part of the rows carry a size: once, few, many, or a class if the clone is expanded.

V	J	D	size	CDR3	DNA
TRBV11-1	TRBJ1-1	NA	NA	CASSLEAGGTTEAFF	TGTGCCAGCAGCTTAGAAGCGGGGGGAACCACTGAAGCTTTCTTT
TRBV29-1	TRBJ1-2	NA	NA	CSVEGTANYGYTF	TGCAGCGTTGAAGGGACAGCGAACTATGGCTACACCTTC
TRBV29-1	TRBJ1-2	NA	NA	CSVSTDRKIYGYTF	TGCAGCGTTTCCACTGACAGAAAGATCTATGGCTACACCTTC
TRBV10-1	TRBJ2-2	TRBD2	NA	CASSEQGLAKSGGELFF	TGCGCCAGCAGTGAACAGGGACTAGCGAAAAGTGGCGGGGAGCTGTTTTTT
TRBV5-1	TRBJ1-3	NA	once	CASSLAPGNGNTIYF	TGCGCCAGCAGCTTGGCCCCGGGTAATGGAAACACCATATATTTT
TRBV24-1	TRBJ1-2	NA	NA	CATSDRRDGGGYTF	TGTGCCACCAGTGACCGCCGGGACGGGGGTGGCTACACCTTC
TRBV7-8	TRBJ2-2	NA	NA	CASSPRGGKGDTGELFF	TGTGCCAGCAGCCCTAGAGGTGGGAAGGGGGACACCGGGGAGCTGTTTTTT
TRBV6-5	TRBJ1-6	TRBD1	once	CASSPGQGEVSPLHF	TGTGCCAGCAGTCCGGGACAGGGGGAAGTGTCACCCCTCCACTTT
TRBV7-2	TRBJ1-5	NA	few	CASSLISGRPQHF	TGTGCCAGCAGTTTGATCAGTGGTCGGCCCCAGCATTTT
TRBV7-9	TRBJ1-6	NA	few	CASSPLGGRNSPLHF	TGTGCCAGCAGCCCCTTAGGGGGAAGGAATTCACCCCTCCACTTT
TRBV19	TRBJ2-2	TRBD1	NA	CASSRQGNTGELFF	TGTGCCAGTAGCCGACAGGGGAACACCGGGGAGCTGTTTTTT
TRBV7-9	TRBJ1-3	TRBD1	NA	CASSLAGTGRAGNTIYF	TGTGCCAGCAGCTTAGCGGGGACAGGGAGAGCTGGAAACACCATATATTTT
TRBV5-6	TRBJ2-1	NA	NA	CASSLIRDNEQFF	TGTGCCAGCAGCTTGATCAGGGACAATGAGCAGTTCTTC
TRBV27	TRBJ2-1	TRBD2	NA	CASTPSGPYNEQFF	TGTGCCAGCACCCCTAGCGGCCCTTACAATGAGCAGTTCTTC
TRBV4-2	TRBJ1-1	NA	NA	CASSPSDSRNTEAFF	TGTGCCAGCAGCCCTTCGGACAGTAGGAACACTGAAGCTTTCTTT
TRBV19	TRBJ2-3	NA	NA	CASSIRWGGLVDTQYF	TGTGCCAGTAGTATAAGGTGGGGGGGCCTTGTAGATACGCAGTATTTT
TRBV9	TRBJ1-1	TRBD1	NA	CASSSGQGGTEAFF	TGTGCCAGCAGCAGCGGACAGGGTGGCACTGAAGCTTTCTTT
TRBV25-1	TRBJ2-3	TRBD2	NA	CASSWPGGQGDTQYF	TGTGCCAGCAGCTGGCCGGGGGGGCAGGGAGATACGCAGTATTTT
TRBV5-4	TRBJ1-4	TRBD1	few	CASSLTGVGEKLFF	TGTGCCAGCAGCTTGACAGGGGTCGGTGAAAAACTGTTTTTT
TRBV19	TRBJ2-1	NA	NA	CASTTRPGGDNEQFF	TGTGCCAGTACCACCCGTCCGGGCGGGGACAATGAGCAGTTCTTC
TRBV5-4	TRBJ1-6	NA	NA	CASSLAGAKGSPLHF	TGTGCCAGCAGCTTGGCAGGGGCTAAGGGTTCACCCCTCCACTTT
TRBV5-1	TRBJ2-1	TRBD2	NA	CASSVWTSGGAGDNEQFF	TGCGCCAGCAGCGTCTGGACTAGCGGGGGGGCCGGAGATAATGAGCAGTTCTTC
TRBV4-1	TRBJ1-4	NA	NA	CASSQLNSEKLFF	TGCGCCAGCAGCCAGTTGAACAGTGAAAAACTGTTTTTT
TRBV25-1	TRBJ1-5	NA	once	CASSEGYQPQHF	TGTGCCAGCAGTGAAGGCTATCAGCCCCAGCATTTT
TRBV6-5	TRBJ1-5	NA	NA	CASRDTGIDQPQHF	TGTGCCAGCAGGGATACAGGGATCGATCAGCCCCAGCATTTT
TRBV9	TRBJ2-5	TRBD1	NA	CASSAGVEVGGRETQYF	TGTGCCAGCAGCGCCGGGGTGGAAGTAGGGGGCCGAGAGACCCAGTACTTC
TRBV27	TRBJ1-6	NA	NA	CASSPGLANSPLHF	TGTGCCAGCAGCCCCGGACTCGCTAATTCACCCCTCCACTTT
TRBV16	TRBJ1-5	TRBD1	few	CASSQQGANQPQHF	TGTGCCAGCAGCCAACAGGGGGCGAATCAGCCCCAGCATTTT
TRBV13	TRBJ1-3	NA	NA	CASSLGTDSGNTIYF	TGTGCCAGCAGCTTAGGAACAGACTCTGGAAACACCATATATTTT
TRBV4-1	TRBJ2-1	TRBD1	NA	CASSLNLQGTNEQFF	TGCGCCAGCAGCCTGAACCTACAGGGGACCAATGAGCAGTTCTTC
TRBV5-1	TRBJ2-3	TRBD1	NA	CASSLGQGGDTQYF	TGCGCCAGCAGCTTGGGACAGGGGGGAGATACGCAGTATTTT
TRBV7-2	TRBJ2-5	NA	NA	CASSYGILGGETQYF	TGTGCCAGCAGCTACGGGATACTAGGAGGGGAGACCCAGTACTTC
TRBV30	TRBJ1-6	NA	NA	CAWVGQNSPLHF	TGTGCCTGGGTTGGACAGAATTCACCCCTCCACTTT
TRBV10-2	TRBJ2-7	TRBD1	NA	CASSGGQGGNEQYF	TGCGCCAGCAGTGGGGGACAGGGGGGCAACGAGCAGTACTTC
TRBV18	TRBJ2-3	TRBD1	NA	CASSSGQGTDTQYF	TGTGCCAGCTCATCCGGACAGGGCACAGATACGCAGTATTTT
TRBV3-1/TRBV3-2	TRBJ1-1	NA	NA	CASSSVGGDTEAFF	TGTGCCAGCAGCTCTGTTGGGGGGGACACTGAAGCTTTCTTT
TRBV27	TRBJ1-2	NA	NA	CASRQTLDTNYGYTF	TGTGCCAGCAGACAGACCCTCGACACCAACTATGGCTACACCTTC
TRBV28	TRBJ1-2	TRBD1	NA	CASSPTGGDHYGYTF	TGTGCCAGCAGCCCTACAGGGGGAGACCACTATGGCTACACCTTC
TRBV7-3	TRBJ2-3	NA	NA	CASSLGGASNTQYF	TGTGCCAGCAGCTTAGGGGGGGCCTCAAATACGCAGTATTTT
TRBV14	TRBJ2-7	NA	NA	CASSRTSRGGAYEQYF	TGTGCCAGCAGCCGAACGTCGAGAGGGGGAGCATACGAGCAGTACTTC
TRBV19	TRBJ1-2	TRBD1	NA	CASSQIQGVDGYTF	TGTGCCAGTAGCCAGATTCAGGGGGTTGATGGCTACACCTTC
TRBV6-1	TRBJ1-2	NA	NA	CASSERRAHLYGYTF	TGTGCCAGCAGTGAAAGGAGGGCCCACCTGTATGGCTACACCTTC
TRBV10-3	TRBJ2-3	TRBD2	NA	CAISATSATDTQYF	TGTGCCATCAGTGCGACTAGCGCCACAGATACGCAGTATTTT
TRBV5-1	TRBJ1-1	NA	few	CASSSQPQGLNTEAFF	TGCGCCAGCAGCTCCCAACCACAGGGCTTAAACACTGAAGCTTTCTTT
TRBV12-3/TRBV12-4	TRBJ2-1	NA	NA	CASSPRQSREFF	TGTGCCAGCAGCCCTCGACAGTCGCGTGAGTTCTTC
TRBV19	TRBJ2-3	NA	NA	CASSPEGGSTDTQYF	TGTGCCAGTAGCCCTGAGGGCGGGAGCACAGATACGCAGTATTTT
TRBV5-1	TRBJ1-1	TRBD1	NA	CASSPRTGLKTEAFF	TGCGCCAGCAGCCCCCGGACAGGGTTGAAGACTGAAGCTTTCTTT
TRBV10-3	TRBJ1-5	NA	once	CAISDREGRNQPQHF	TGTGCCATCAGTGACAGGGAGGGGCGCAATCAGCCCCAGCATTTT
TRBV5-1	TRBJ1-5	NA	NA	CASSDPREVNQPQHF	TGCGCCAGCAGCGATCCTAGGGAGGTCAATCAGCCCCAGCATTTT
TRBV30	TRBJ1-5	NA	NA	CAWSPWLGGRQPQHF	TGTGCCTGGAGTCCCTGGTTGGGGGGTCGACAGCCCCAGCATTTT
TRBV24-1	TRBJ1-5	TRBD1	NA	CATRAGQGTPNVPQHF	TGTGCCACCAGAGCCGGACAGGGAACACCGAACGTTCCCCAGCATTTT
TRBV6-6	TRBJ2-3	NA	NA	CASRRFGGVGGTDTQYF	TGTGCCAGCAGACGATTTGGCGGGGTAGGGGGCACAGATACGCAGTATTTT
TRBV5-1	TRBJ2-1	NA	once	CASSLAGGQLTYNEQFF	TGCGCCAGCAGCTTGGCCGGGGGACAGTTGACCTACAATGAGCAGTTCTTC
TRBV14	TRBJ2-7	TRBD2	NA	CASSQDWAGVSEQYF	TGTGCCAGCAGCCAAGATTGGGCGGGGGTTAGCGAGCAGTACTTC
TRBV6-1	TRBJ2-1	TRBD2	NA	CASSEGLAGVNEQFF	TGTGCCAGCAGTGAGGGACTAGCGGGGGTGAATGAGCAGTTCTTC